This passage covers 26 T cell receptor beta chains from one sample sequenced in a study of blood T cell repertoires in COVID-19. The method was immunoSEQ multiplex PCR; TCRdb's version includes in-frame clones alone and lacks a portion of them. The sample has about 380,000 clones; 85% are singletons. The sequenced material came from peripheral blood. These receptor sequences come from a woman aged 18 to 35 with acute or convalescent COVID-19.

This clone was recorded only once. This sequence joins TRBV10-3 and TRBJ1-5; maybe TRBD1 (5 bases). The CDR3 loop spans 14 amino acids. CDR1 is ENHRY, CDR2 SYGVKD, per germline. Trimming removed 0 bases from V and 6 bases from J, with 9 bases in between. The CDR3 DNA is TGTGCCATCAGTGAGTCCGGAGGGGCTCAGCCCCAGCATTTT. Translated, it gives CAISESGGAQPQHF.

This rearrangement joins TRBV6-5 to TRBJ2-5, with 9 bases aligning to TRBD1. Unmatched junction bases numbered 10, after V lost 6 bases and J lost 5 bases. The CDR3 sequence is 15 residues long. Germline assignment: CDR1 MNHEY and CDR2 SVGAGI. The CDR3 region is CASSKNHGQGETQYF. The CDR3 DNA reads TGTGCCAGCAGCAAAAACCACGGACAGGGGGAGACCCAGTACTTC.

This clone has just one count. This chain links TRBV12-3 or TRBV12-4 with TRBJ2-1; D gene uncertain. Trimming took 7 bases from V and 2 from J, leaving 9 bases between them. There are 13 residues in the CDR3. The CDR3 spells CASNLRAYNEQFF. The DNA for the CDR3 is TGTGCCAGCAACCTTCGGGCCTACAATGAGCAGTTCTTC.

The chain joins TRBV12-3 or TRBV12-4 to TRBJ1-3; D gene ambiguous. The CDR3 totals 13 residues. The germline V and J ends were trimmed by 11 bases and 4 bases, with 15 bases remaining between them. CDR3 sequence (DNA): TGTGCCGGCGCACGGGCGGGGGGAAACACCATATATTTT. Translating it yields CAGARAGGNTIYF.

V is TRBV11-2 and J is TRBJ2-2; TRBD2 matches 8 bases. The CDR3 consists of 15 residues. Germline V CDR1 and CDR2: SGHAT, FQNNGV. Trimming at V came to 8 bases and at J to 7 bases, leaving 12 bases not matched to a gene. The CDR3 loop is CASGEEGLVGGELFF. Here the CDR3 DNA reads TGTGCCAGCGGCGAAGAGGGACTAGTTGGCGGGGAGCTGTTTTTT.

The chain has TRBV9 and TRBJ1-1, with 7 nucleotides matching TRBD1. Germline loops: CDR1 SGDLS, CDR2 YYNGEE. The CDR3 covers 14 residues. Unmatched junction bases numbered 3, after V lost 4 bases and J lost 0 bases. For the CDR3, the DNA is TGTGCCAGCAGCAGGGGGCACCTGAACACTGAAGCTTTCTTT. Translation gives CASSRGHLNTEAFF. Filled out from reference TRBV9 and TRBJ1-1, the complete variable domain reads DSGVTQTPKHLITATGQRVTLRCSPRSGDLSVYWYQQSLDQGLQFLIQYYNGEERAKGNILERFSAQQFPDLHSELNLSSLELGDSALYFCASSRGHLNTEAFFGQGTRLTVV.

Comment on this clone: Other DNA sequences of this sample code for an identical CDR3. The chain combines TRBV29-1 with TRBJ2-7, with no clear D. Trimming shortened V by 7 bases and J by 0 bases, and 7 bases separated the two germline ends. This CDR3 contains 11 residues. From germline, CDR1 is SQVTM and CDR2 ANQGSEA. The CDR3 sequence is CSAASSYEQYF. For the CDR3, the DNA is TGCAGCGCCGCTAGCTCCTACGAGCAGTACTTC.

The gene calls are TRBV24-1 and TRBJ2-1; 11 bases map to TRBD2. With V trimmed by 5 bases and J by 7 bases, 9 bases remained unmatched. The CDR3 loop spans 16 amino acids. CDR1 and CDR2 (germline): KGHDR, SFDVKD. In DNA, the CDR3 is TGTGCCACCAGTGGACCACTAGCGGGAGATCTTAATGAGCAGTTCTTC. Amino acid sequence: CATSGPLAGDLNEQFF.

The chain couples TRBV7-2 to TRBJ2-3; no clear D gene. V shed 1 base and J shed 0 bases, with 8 bases lying between them. This CDR3 has 15 residues. The V gene's germline CDR1 is SGHTA and CDR2 FQGNSA. The chain's CDR3 is CASSLGLSSTDTQYF. The CDR3 bases are TGTGCCAGCAGCTTAGGGCTCTCTAGCACAGATACGCAGTATTTT.

This chain uses TRBV11-2 with TRBJ1-4; D might be TRBD1 (5 bases). V lost 0 bases and J 7 bases, leaving 12 bases between the germline ends. Germline assignment: CDR1 SGHAT and CDR2 FQNNGV. CDR3 length: 15 residues. The CDR3: CASSLDGTGGEKLFF. The CDR3, as DNA: TGTGCCAGCAGCTTAGACGGGACGGGGGGTGAAAAACTGTTTTTT.

The rearrangement joins TRBV11-2 to TRBJ1-1; the D is unclear. The V gene lost 4 bases and the J gene lost 0 bases, with 9 bases spanning the gap. Per the germline V gene, CDR1 is SGHAT and CDR2 is FQNNGV. There are 14 residues in the CDR3. CDR3 DNA sequence: TGTGCCAGCAGCTCCCATAGCATGAACACTGAAGCTTTCTTT. As protein: CASSSHSMNTEAFF.

The CDR3 reads CASSPGNEQFF. CDR3 in DNA: TGTGCCAGCAGCCCCGGGAATGAGCAGTTCTTC. This sequence joins TRBV7-9 and TRBJ2-1; no firm D call. Germline CDR1 SEHNR, CDR2 FQNEAQ (reference sequence). V lost 5 bases, J lost 7 bases, and 6 bases lay in between. This CDR3 spans 11 amino acids.

The rearrangement uses TRBV2 and TRBJ1-6; D unresolved. The V and J ends lost 5 bases and 5 bases respectively, with 10 bases between them. The CDR3 runs to 14 residues. The germline CDR1 and CDR2 sequences are SNHLY and FYNNEI. CDR3 nucleotide sequence: TGTGCCAGCAGTCCCGGAGTCCATAATTCACCCCTCCACTTT. The encoded protein is CASSPGVHNSPLHF.

The chain employs TRBV7-3 and TRBJ2-1, with 10 bases identical to TRBD2. Losses at the gene ends were 4 bases for V and 4 bases for J; bases not matched to a gene: 1. CDR1 is SGHTA and CDR2 is FQGTGA in the germline V gene. This CDR3 spans 14 amino acids. The CDR3 is CASSSSGGYNEQFF. CDR3 nucleotide sequence: TGTGCCAGCAGCTCTAGCGGGGGTTACAATGAGCAGTTCTTC.

This clone was recorded once. This rearrangement joins TRBV2 to TRBJ2-7, with D tentatively TRBD1 (6 bases). The CDR3 extends over 14 amino acids. Germline CDR1 and CDR2: SNHLY and FYNNEI. V was cut by 1 base and J by 2 bases, with 9 bases left in between. The CDR3 DNA follows: TGTGCCAGCAGTGAAGGTCGGGACACCTACGAGCAGTACTTC. It translates to CASSEGRDTYEQYF. Using reference TRBV2 and TRBJ2-7 for the parts outside the CDR3, the full variable domain is EPEVTQTPSHQVTQMGQEVILRCVPISNHLYFYWYRQILGQKVEFLVSFYNNEISEKSEIFDDQFSVERPDGSNFTLKIRSTKLEDSAMYFCASSEGRDTYEQYFGPGTRLTVT.

This clone has a handful of counts. The CDR3 spells CASNSGQGYTGELFF. The DNA for the CDR3 is TGTGCCAGCAATTCGGGACAGGGCTACACCGGGGAGCTGTTTTTT. The chain employs TRBV6-5 and TRBJ2-2; TRBD1 agrees at 9 bases. This CDR3 spans 15 amino acids. V lost 7 bases to trimming and J lost 3 bases; unmatched junction nucleotides: 6. The germline CDR1 and CDR2 sequences are MNHEY and SVGAGI.

A word on this clone: Other DNA sequences within the sample encode an identical CDR3. The gene calls are TRBV28 and TRBJ2-7, with TRBD1 matching over 9 bases. Trimming cost V 5 bases and J 0 bases; bases outside gene matches: 5. Germline V gene data show CDR1 as MDHEN and CDR2 as SYDVKM. The CDR3 runs to 15 residues. This CDR3 reads CASSPPGQGSYEQYF. CDR3 sequence (DNA): TGTGCCAGCAGTCCTCCGGGACAGGGCTCCTACGAGCAGTACTTC.

The chain combines TRBV15 with TRBJ1-3; D gene ambiguous. The V gene lost 1 base and the J gene lost 0 bases, with 10 bases spanning the gap. The CDR3 totals 16 residues. Germline CDR1 is LNHNV and CDR2 is YYDKDF (reference sequence). CDR3 protein: CATSRAGGISGNTIYF. DNA of the CDR3: TGTGCCACCAGCAGAGCGGGCGGGATCTCTGGAAACACCATATATTTT. Filled out from reference TRBV15 and TRBJ1-3, the complete variable domain reads DAMVIQNPRYQVTQFGKPVTLSCSQTLNHNVMYWYQQKSSQAPKLLFHYYDKDFNNEADTPDNFQSRRPNTSFCFLDIRSPGLGDTAMYLCATSRAGGISGNTIYFGEGSWLTVV.

This clone was detected once. The chain is built from TRBV3-1 (or the pseudogene TRBV3-2) and TRBJ1-1, with unresolved D. The CDR3 extends over 14 amino acids. Germline assignment: CDR1 LGHDT and CDR2 YNNKEL (reference sequence). Trimming took off 4 bases at V and 5 bases at J, with 14 bases between the two ends. CDR3: CASSLAAGETEAFF. The CDR3 DNA sequence: TGTGCCAGCAGCCTCGCTGCGGGAGAGACTGAAGCTTTCTTT.

The V gene is TRBV21-1, the J gene TRBJ2-7; the table's D gene call, TRBD2, was not cross checked with the DNA. TRBV21-1 is a pseudogene. The CDR3 runs 17 residues. CDR3 nucleotides: TGTGCCACCCCCCGACTAGCGGGAGGGCGGAACTCCTACGAGCAGTACTTC. This translates into CATPRLAGGRNSYEQYF.

The chain links TRBV5-4 to TRBJ1-4, with TRBD1 matching over 10 bases. The CDR3 spans 15 residues. V was pared by 1 base and J by 8 bases, with 5 bases of the junction left unmatched. Per the germline V gene, CDR1 is SGHNT and CDR2 is YYREEE (reference sequence). The CDR3 DNA reads as TGTGCCAGCAGCTTGAGTGGGACAGGGGACGAAAAACTGTTTTTT. Translated: CASSLSGTGDEKLFF. The full variable domain, its missing parts supplied by reference TRBV5-4 and TRBJ1-4, is ETGVTQSPTHLIKTRGQQVTLRCSSQSGHNTVSWYQQALGQGPQFIFQYYREEENGRGNFPPRFSGLQFPNYSSELNVNALELDDSALYLCASSLSGTGDEKLFFGSGTQLSVL.

The rearrangement links TRBV28 to TRBJ1-4; tentatively, D is TRBD1 (5 bases). V lost 6 bases and J lost 5, with 16 bases in between. Per the germline V gene, CDR1 is MDHEN and CDR2 is SYDVKM. CDR3 length equals 15 residues. CDR3 region: CASSPRGEVNEKLFF. The CDR3 DNA reads as TGTGCCAGCAGCCCCCGGGGGGAGGTGAATGAAAAACTGTTTTTT.

The rearrangement uses TRBV5-1 and TRBJ2-5, with D possibly being TRBD2 (6 bases). Trimming pared 1 base from V and 5 bases from J, leaving 12 bases between. CDR1 SGHRS and CDR2 YFSETQ come from the germline V gene. The CDR3 runs 14 residues. Here the CDR3 DNA reads TGCGCCAGCAGCTTGTCCGGGGGTGGGGAGACCCAGTACTTC. Residues: CASSLSGGGETQYF.

The chain combines TRBV7-3 with TRBJ2-5; D is uncertain. Trimming removed 4 bases from V and 5 bases from J, with 11 bases in between. Germline CDR1 and CDR2: SGHTA and FQGTGA. The CDR3 runs to 13 residues. The CDR3 region has the DNA TGTGCCAGCAGCTATAATCTAGGCGAGACCCAGTACTTC. Translation: CASSYNLGETQYF.

The chain couples TRBV9 to TRBJ1-1, with 11 bases aligning to TRBD1. The CDR3 sequence is 14 residues long. Germline V lookup: CDR1 SGDLS, CDR2 YYNGEE. J lost 5 bases, V lost 3 bases, and 3 bases had no gene match. The CDR3 spells CASSAGQGETEAFF. The CDR3 coding sequence is TGTGCCAGCAGCGCGGGACAGGGGGAAACTGAAGCTTTCTTT.

The chain employs TRBV5-1 and TRBJ2-2, with D possibly TRBD1 on 6 matching bases. There are 13 residues in the CDR3. V lost 4 bases and J lost 6, with 10 bases in between. The germline V gene has CDR1 SGHRS and CDR2 YFSETQ. The CDR3 sequence: CASSSQGPGELFF. CDR3 nucleotide sequence: TGCGCCAGCAGCAGTCAGGGGCCCGGGGAGCTGTTTTTT.